This record looks at one T cell receptor (beta chain) sequence and its context. TCRdb's table, derived via immunoSEQ multiplex PCR, lists solely in-frame clones and lacks some. Of 110,000 or so clones in the sample, just under 80% were seen once. Trimming removed 6 bases at V and 10 bases at J, with 19 bases between. Germline V CDR1 and CDR2: MDHEN, SYDVKM. The CDR3 runs to 14 residues. The sample belongs to a study of radiotherapy plus CTLA-4 blockade in lung cancer. The genes are TRBV28 and TRBJ1-3, with D unclear. Here the sequenced sample was peripheral blood, taken from a patient treated with radiotherapy plus ipilimumab. The receptor comes from a human donor with non-small cell lung cancer who had a partial response to radiotherapy plus ipilimumab. In DNA, the CDR3 is TGTGCCAGCAGCCCAAAGAGAGCCGGGAAGACCATATATTTT. It is translated as CASSPKRAGKTIYF.